Following are 28 T cell receptor beta chains from one sample sequenced in a study of blood T cell repertoires in COVID-19. Assay: immunoSEQ multiplex PCR; the TCRdb copy retains only in-frame clones and omits some. The table has around 100,000 clones, around nine tenths seen once. The sequenced sample was peripheral blood. Receptors were obtained from a human donor in a cohort sampled during active COVID-19.

The CDR3 spells CASSLYRGQPQHF. The CDR3 region has the DNA TGTGCCAGCAGCTTATACAGGGGGCAGCCCCAGCATTTT. The chain recombines TRBV7-2 with TRBJ1-5, with 8 bases identical to TRBD1. Unmatched junction bases numbered 1, after V lost 2 bases and J lost 7 bases. Germline values: CDR1 SGHTA, CDR2 FQGNSA. The CDR3 loop spans 13 amino acids.

J is TRBJ2-1 and V is TRBV19; 11 bases align to TRBD2. Germline V gene sequence: CDR1 LNHDA, CDR2 SQIVND (reference sequence). After removal of 6 bases from V and 6 bases from J, the junction contained 13 bases not matched to a gene. The CDR3 sequence is 17 residues long. Here the CDR3 reads CASSRGVAGGRINEQFF. Written as DNA, the CDR3 is TGTGCCAGTAGCAGGGGGGTAGCGGGAGGGCGGATCAATGAGCAGTTCTTC. Combining the CDR3 with reference TRBV19 and TRBJ2-1 gives the whole variable domain DGGITQSPKYLFRKEGQNVTLSCEQNLNHDAMYWYRQDPGQGLRLIYYSQIVNDFQKGDIAEGYSVSREKKESFPLTVTSAQKNPTAFYLCASSRGVAGGRINEQFFGPGTRLTVL.

The genes are TRBV4-3 and TRBJ2-7; 8 bases align to TRBD1. With 0 bases clipped from V and 3 bases from J, the junction kept 4 bases outside the gene matches. Germline V gene lookup returns CDR1 LGHNA and CDR2 YSLEER. The CDR3 totals 15 residues. The CDR3 region is CASSQDGTGIYEQYF. The CDR3 bases are TGCGCCAGCAGCCAAGATGGGACAGGCATCTACGAGCAGTACTTC.

V is TRBV4-1 and J is TRBJ1-6; the match to TRBD1 covers 8 bases. With V trimmed by 4 bases and J by 0 bases, 17 bases remained unmatched. This CDR3 region has 21 residues. Germline V lookup: CDR1 MGHRA, CDR2 YSYEKL. The CDR3 here is CASSPDRGMDSRYSYNSPLHF. CDR3 in DNA: TGCGCCAGCAGCCCTGACAGGGGTATGGACAGTAGATACTCCTATAATTCACCCCTCCACTTT.

The chain is built from TRBV6-7 and TRBJ2-5; the D is unclear. TRBV6-7 is designated an ORF whose function remains uncertain. V lost 8 bases, J lost 5 bases, and 6 bases lay in between. The CDR3 has 10 residues. The CDR3 protein is CASPRETQYF. The CDR3 DNA follows: TGTGCCAGCCCACGGGAGACCCAGTACTTC.

This clone was found a few times. CDR3: CASSTGGLLVEQYF. CDR3 coding DNA: TGTGCCAGCAGCACAGGAGGGCTGTTGGTCGAGCAGTACTTC. This chain links TRBV5-6 with TRBJ2-7, with a possible D match to TRBD2 (6 bases). Trimming removed 4 bases from V and 6 bases from J, with 17 bases in between. This CDR3 region has 14 residues. The germline gives CDR1 SGHDT, CDR2 YYEEEE. The variable domain in full, completed from reference TRBV5-6 and TRBJ2-7, reads DAGVTQSPTHLIKTRGQQVTLRCSPKSGHDTVSWYQQALGQGPQFIFQYYEEEERQRGNFPDRFSGHQFPNYSSELNVNALLLGDSALYLCASSTGGLLVEQYFGPGTRLTVT.

The chain uses TRBV2 and TRBJ2-2, with 10 bases fitting TRBD2. V was pared by 6 bases and J by 5 bases, with 6 bases of the junction left unmatched. The germline gives CDR1 SNHLY, CDR2 FYNNEI. CDR3 size: 15 residues. This CDR3 is CASSRELAGTGELFF. In DNA form, the CDR3 reads TGTGCCAGCAGCCGCGAACTAGCGGGGACCGGGGAGCTGTTTTTT.

The chain combines TRBV19 with TRBJ1-5; perhaps TRBD1 as D (5 bases). This CDR3 contains 16 residues. The V end lost 3 bases, the J end lost 2 bases, and 14 bases lay between the germline ends. Germline CDR1 and CDR2: LNHDA and SQIVND (reference sequence). The CDR3 here is CASSILRGDRNQPQHF. As DNA, the CDR3 is TGTGCCAGTAGTATCCTTCGGGGGGATCGCAATCAGCCCCAGCATTTT.

This rearrangement joins TRBV19 to TRBJ2-1, with 14 bases fitting TRBD2. From germline, CDR1 is LNHDA and CDR2 SQIVND (reference sequence). The ends lost 9 bases at V and 4 bases at J; junction bases unmatched: 8. The CDR3 totals 16 residues. This CDR3 reads CASHSGTSGGYNEQFF. The DNA of the CDR3 is TGTGCCAGCCATTCCGGGACTAGCGGGGGATACAATGAGCAGTTCTTC.

This rearrangement joins TRBV18 to TRBJ1-1, with D possibly matching TRBD1 (5 bases). V lost 0 bases and J 0 bases, leaving 8 bases between the germline ends. This CDR3 is 15 amino acids long. Per germline, CDR1 KGHSH and CDR2 LQKENI. In DNA, the CDR3 is TGTGCCAGCTCACCACCCGGGGGGATGAACACTGAAGCTTTCTTT. This encodes CASSPPGGMNTEAFF.

This chain joins TRBV7-9 and TRBJ2-5; 8 bases match TRBD2. Germline-derived CDR1 and CDR2 are SEHNR and FQNEAQ (reference sequence). V trimming: 5 bases; J trimming: 3 bases; junction bases outside the gene matches: 11. The CDR3 sequence is 16 residues long. The CDR3 coding sequence is TGTGCCAGCAGCCCTCAAGGCCTAGCGGGTAAAGAGACCCAGTACTTC. Protein sequence: CASSPQGLAGKETQYF.

This rearrangement joins TRBV9 to TRBJ2-1; 8 bases fit TRBD2. Trimming removed 0 bases from V and 0 bases from J; junction bases left unmatched: 8. The germline CDR1 and CDR2 sequences are SGDLS and YYNGEE. This CDR3 has 18 amino acids. Written as DNA, the CDR3 is TGTGCCAGCAGCGTAGGAAGAGCGGGGGCCGCCTCCTACAATGAGCAGTTCTTC. It specifies CASSVGRAGAASYNEQFF.

The gene calls are TRBV7-6 and TRBJ2-5; D is possibly TRBD2 (6 bases). The CDR3 totals 15 residues. V was cut by 0 bases and J by 5 bases, with 13 bases left in between. Germline assignment: CDR1 SGHVS and CDR2 FNYEAQ. CDR3 protein: CASSLAQGGAETQYF. CDR3 DNA: TGTGCCAGCAGCTTAGCGCAGGGCGGGGCGGAGACCCAGTACTTC.

In this sample, this clone turned up a few times. This chain links TRBV4-2 with TRBJ1-2, with 10 bases lining up with TRBD1. J was trimmed by 7 bases and V by 0 bases; bases with no gene match: 11. Germline V gene sequence: CDR1 LGHNA, CDR2 YNFKEQ. This CDR3 is 17 amino acids long. The CDR3 sequence is CASSQDLRQGASSGYTF. CDR3 nucleotide sequence: TGTGCCAGCAGCCAAGACCTACGACAGGGGGCGTCTTCTGGCTACACCTTC.

The V and J genes are TRBV24-1 and TRBJ1-1; 11 bases are shared with TRBD1. CDR1 is KGHDR, CDR2 SFDVKD, per germline. V lost 0 bases and J lost 12; bases outside the gene matches: 5. The length of the CDR3 is 14 residues. The CDR3: CATSDLRDRGGTFF. The CDR3 nucleotides read TGTGCCACCAGTGATTTGCGGGACAGGGGGGGAACTTTCTTT.

The V call is TRBV6-5, the J call TRBJ1-2; D may be TRBD1 (5 bases). Germline V CDR1 and CDR2: MNHEY, SVGAGI. Trimming cost V 0 bases and J 7 bases, with 12 bases left between them. The CDR3 has 14 residues. CDR3: CASSYSMGGGGYTF. The CDR3 DNA sequence: TGTGCCAGCAGTTACTCGATGGGGGGAGGTGGCTACACCTTC.

The chain carries TRBV5-8 and TRBJ1-2; D ambiguous. The CDR3 contains 14 residues. Germline V gives CDR1 SGHTS, CDR2 YDEGEE. Trimming shortened V by 0 bases and J by 3 bases, and 9 bases separated the two germline ends. This CDR3 reads CASSLVSQDYGYTF. For the CDR3, the DNA is TGTGCCAGCAGCTTGGTTTCGCAGGACTATGGCTACACCTTC.

This chain joins TRBV5-1 and TRBJ2-2, with D tentatively TRBD1 (6 bases). Trimming removed 4 bases from V and 5 bases from J, with 18 bases in between. This CDR3 is 16 amino acids long. CDR1 SGHRS and CDR2 YFSETQ come from the germline V gene. Here the CDR3 DNA reads TGCGCCAGCAGCGAAGGGGGTAGCGTAAGGACCGGGGAGCTGTTTTTT. It yields the protein CASSEGGSVRTGELFF.

A single count supports this clone. This chain joins TRBV5-1 and TRBJ1-1, with 7 bases identical to TRBD1. CDR3 length: 15 residues. V lost 0 bases to trimming and J lost 1 base; unmatched junction nucleotides: 3. The V gene's germline CDR1 is SGHRS and CDR2 YFSETQ. The DNA for the CDR3 is TGCGCCAGCAGCTTGGGACAGGGAGGGAACACTGAAGCTTTCTTT. Translation gives CASSLGQGGNTEAFF.

This rearrangement joins TRBV30 to TRBJ2-2; weak D call: TRBD1 (7 bases). The CDR3 spans 15 residues. With 5 bases removed from V and 3 bases from J, the gap between germline ends came to 16 bases. The germline gives CDR1 GTSNPN, CDR2 SVGIG (reference sequence). The CDR3 DNA follows: TGTGCCTGGGCCCTTGGGGGGACAGACACCGGGGAGCTGTTTTTT. Its protein is CAWALGGTDTGELFF.

The J gene is TRBJ1-6, the V gene TRBV5-1; D is possibly TRBD1 (6 bases). Germline V gene lookup returns CDR1 SGHRS and CDR2 YFSETQ. This CDR3 has 14 residues. Trimming shortened V by 5 bases and J by 10 bases, and 16 bases separated the two germline ends. In DNA, the CDR3 is TGCGCCAGCAGGCCGGGCGGGGGCGAGTCACCCCTCCACTTT. This sequence encodes CASRPGGGESPLHF.

The chain links TRBV6-5 to TRBJ2-5, with D uncertain. V was clipped by 7 bases and J by 2 bases, with 11 bases between them. Germline V gene sequence: CDR1 MNHEY, CDR2 SVGAGI. The CDR3 loop spans 13 amino acids. DNA for the CDR3: TGTGCCAGCAACTTGCTCGGGCAAGAGACCCAGTACTTC. Residues: CASNLLGQETQYF.

The V gene is TRBV21-1, the J gene TRBJ2-1; TRBD2, the D gene given by the table, was not confirmed from the DNA. TRBV21-1 is a pseudogene. This CDR3 is 20 amino acids long. CDR3 sequence: CASRTPIDEEGRAGYNEQFF. The CDR3 nucleotides read TGTGCCAGCAGGACCCCTATCGATGAGGAGGGGAGGGCCGGGTACAATGAGCAGTTCTTC.

This rearrangement joins TRBV7-3 to TRBJ2-1, with D possibly being TRBD2 (6 bases). This CDR3 has 11 residues. Germline lookup yields CDR1 SGHTA and CDR2 FQGTGA. V dropped 4 bases and J dropped 13 bases, with 11 bases sitting between them. The DNA of the CDR3 is TGTGCCAGCAGCTCCGGGACTCTTCAGTTCTTC. Its translation: CASSSGTLQFF.

This clone was seen a few times. The chain recombines TRBV13 with TRBJ2-3; D possibly corresponds to TRBD2 (6 bases). The CDR3 has 15 amino acids. V lost 5 bases, J lost 1 base, and 13 bases lay in between. The germline CDR1 and CDR2 sequences are PRHDT and FYEKMQ (reference sequence). CDR3 DNA: TGTGCCAGCAGCCCCTACCCGGGGGGCACAGATACGCAGTATTTT. Protein: CASSPYPGGTDTQYF.

CDR3 amino acids: CASSPGQGMFYGYTF. For the CDR3, the DNA is TGTGCCAGCAGTCCGGGACAGGGAATGTTCTATGGCTACACCTTC. This chain links TRBV6-5 with TRBJ1-2; 9 nucleotides line up with TRBD1. V dropped 5 bases and J dropped 4; count of bases not matched to a gene: 8. CDR3 length equals 15 residues. Germline CDR1 reads MNHEY; CDR2 reads SVGAGI.

V gene TRBV28 combines with J gene TRBJ2-1, with TRBD2 matching 9 bases. Unmatched junction bases numbered 7, after V lost 3 bases and J lost 4 bases. This CDR3 is built from 16 residues. CDR1 is MDHEN, CDR2 SYDVKM, per germline. CDR3 coding DNA: TGTGCCAGCAGTTTCTTGTGGCGGGAGGGTTACAATGAGCAGTTCTTC. Translated, it gives CASSFLWREGYNEQFF.

This rearrangement joins TRBV15 to TRBJ1-5; D possibly corresponds to TRBD1 (5 bases). V was cut by 2 bases and J by 2 bases, with 10 bases left in between. The CDR3 has 15 residues. CDR1 and CDR2 (germline): LNHNV, YYDKDF (reference sequence). The CDR3 loop is CATSRIGGGNQPQHF. DNA of the CDR3: TGTGCCACCAGCAGAATTGGGGGGGGCAATCAGCCCCAGCATTTT.